A few counts support the clone carrying this T cell receptor (beta chain). Its antigen is undetermined. A second PCR of about 7 to 11 cycles used a sample-barcoded 5' primer and a J-beta primer mix. Every cDNA molecule bore a tag from a template-switch adaptor containing 12 random nucleotides. From the 5' RACE reads, TCRdb called clonotypes with MiXCR, one entry per CDR3 protein. The sample comprises fewer than 1,000,000 distinct CDR3 sequences, 35% to 60% of which are singletons, and around a sixth rests with the top ten. CDR1 and CDR2 from the germline V gene are MDHEN and SYDVKM. The CDR3 has 14 residues. The V segment lost 6 bases and the J segment 3 bases; nucleotides outside the gene matches: 6. This record comes from a study of blood T cells in healthy people across ages. Study observations and caveats: Observed TCR beta diversity per million T cells went down as age went up. This fall followed a roughly linear course with age.

This clonotype was obtained from a man older than 75 in good health. The rearrangement links TRBV28 to TRBJ2-7, with 9 bases matching TRBD1. Sequencing was done on a sample of blood. CDR3 region: CASRRTGAIYEQYF. CDR3 nucleotides: TGTGCCAGCAGACGGACAGGGGCGATCTACGAGCAGTACTTC. The full variable domain, in which reference TRBV28 and TRBJ2-7 provide the parts outside the CDR3, is DVKVTQSSRYLVKRTGEKVFLECVQDMDHENMFWYRQDPGLGLRLIYFSYDVKMKEKGDIPEGYSVSREKKERFSLILESASTNQTSMYLCASRRTGAIYEQYFGPGTRLTVT.